This T cell receptor beta chain was captured by sequencing in a study of T cell changes during pregnancy in multiple sclerosis. Clones were read by immunoSEQ multiplex PCR, and TCRdb kept only the in-frame ones, dropping some. The repertoire consists of approximately 65,000 clones, with 80% to 95% occurring once and the leading ten covering around 2.9%. Germline V gene sequence: CDR1 PRHDT, CDR2 FYEKMQ (reference sequence). V lost 4 bases and J 2 bases, leaving 15 bases between the germline ends. CDR3 length equals 15 residues. The source of this sequence is a female donor in good health, enrolled as a control in a pregnancy study. The sample in question was CD8+ T cells from peripheral blood mononuclear cells, obtained in the third trimester of pregnancy. The rearrangement links TRBV13 to TRBJ2-7; TRBD1 might be the D (5 bases). CDR3 nucleotide sequence: TGTGCCAGCAGCTCAGTCGGTCAGGGAACCTACGAGCAGTACTTC. Its translation: CASSSVGQGTYEQYF.